These 22 T cell receptor beta chains were all obtained from the same sample, sequenced in a study of neurological immune-mediated disorders (dated by TCRdb to about 2019). The library was built by means of 5' RACE. Instrument used: Illumina HiSeq 2500. TCRdb reworked the public reads: Q25 trimming with fastp, MiXCR clone assembly, productive beta chains retained. For every CDR3 protein sequence, its rows merge into one entry that carries the most common genes and DNA. Here the sample has 20,000 to 25,000 distinct CDR3 sequences; about 18% occur a single time. The biggest ten clones account for around 7% of the sample. Input material: CD8+ T cells from blood. The receptors originated from a woman aged 18-29 years with multiple sclerosis.

This rearrangement joins TRBV15 to TRBJ1-1, with a weak D call TRBD1 (6 bases). Trimming stripped 3 bases from V and 5 bases from J, with 10 bases between. The CDR3 loop spans 13 amino acids. CDR1 and CDR2 from the germline V gene are LNHNV and YYDKDF (reference sequence). CDR3 nucleotides: TGTGCCACCAGCAGGCTCAGGGGAACTGAAGCTTTCTTT. Translated, it gives CATSRLRGTEAFF.

The V gene is TRBV5-1, the J gene TRBJ1-2; a weak D match, TRBD1 (6 bases). Germline values: CDR1 SGHRS, CDR2 YFSETQ. Trimming left V 4 bases short and J 2 bases short, with 6 bases between. This CDR3 spans 12 amino acids. CDR3 in amino acids: CASSDRNYGYTF. As DNA, the CDR3 is TGCGCCAGCAGCGACAGGAACTATGGCTACACCTTC.

This clonotype occurred many times. The chain links TRBV5-6 to TRBJ2-7, with 10 positions matching TRBD1. The CDR3 length is 15 residues. From germline, CDR1 is SGHDT and CDR2 YYEEEE. Germline trimming cut 4 bases from V and 2 bases from J; bases unmatched to any gene: 6. The CDR3 here is CASSEPGQGTYEQYF. Here the CDR3 DNA reads TGTGCCAGCAGCGAACCGGGACAGGGGACCTACGAGCAGTACTTC.

The V and J genes are TRBV29-1 and TRBJ2-5; 9 bases align to TRBD2. V lost 6 bases to trimming and J lost 4 bases; unmatched junction nucleotides: 9. This CDR3 has 14 residues. Germline V gives CDR1 SQVTM, CDR2 ANQGSEA. Written as DNA, the CDR3 is TGCAGCGTGGGACTAGCCGGTCGTTTAGAGACCCAGTACTTC. Translation: CSVGLAGRLETQYF. Using reference TRBV29-1 and TRBJ2-5 for the parts outside the CDR3, the full variable domain is SAVISQKPSRDICQRGTSLTIQCQVDSQVTMMFWYRQQPGQSLTLIATANQGSEATYESGFVIDKFPISRPNLTFSTLTVSNMSPEDSSIYLCSVGLAGRLETQYFGPGTRLLVL.

This clonotype was picked up many times. The CDR3 protein is CASSLEQASTGELFF. The CDR3, as DNA: TGCGCCAGCAGCTTGGAGCAGGCGAGCACCGGGGAGCTGTTTTTT. The J gene is TRBJ2-2, the V gene TRBV5-1, with unresolved D. Trimming removed 0 bases at V and 4 bases at J, with 10 bases between. The CDR3 spans 15 residues. CDR1 SGHRS and CDR2 YFSETQ come from the germline V gene.

This clonotype has a count of ten or more. V gene TRBV6-4 combines with J gene TRBJ2-1; perhaps TRBD2 as D (7 bases). This CDR3 has 15 residues. Germline CDR1 MRHNA, CDR2 SNTAGT. Trimming removed 2 bases from V and 5 bases from J, with 13 bases in between. CDR3 coding DNA: TGTGCCAGCAGTGACATGAGGGGGGGCCACAATGAGCAGTTCTTC. Protein: CASSDMRGGHNEQFF.

This clonotype was recorded at least ten times. J is TRBJ2-5 and V is TRBV10-3; D may be TRBD1 (5 bases). This CDR3 has 13 residues. V lost 8 bases, J lost 2 bases, and 12 bases lay in between. Germline V gives CDR1 ENHRY, CDR2 SYGVKD. CDR3 DNA: TGTGCCATCGCGGACACCCCACAAGAGACCCAGTACTTC. It translates to CAIADTPQETQYF.

This clonotype occurred many times. The rearrangement joins TRBV20-1 to TRBJ2-7, with 9 bases lining up with TRBD2. Trimming cost V 3 bases and J 2 bases; bases outside gene matches: 11. From germline, CDR1 is DFQATT and CDR2 SNEGSKA (reference sequence). This CDR3 is 16 amino acids long. CDR3 sequence: CSARKLLAGLTYEQYF. Here the CDR3 DNA reads TGCAGTGCTAGGAAGTTACTAGCGGGCCTCACCTACGAGCAGTACTTC.

The table lists this clonotype with many counts. The rearrangement uses TRBV29-1 and TRBJ1-4, with D perhaps matching TRBD1 (5 bases). This CDR3 has 11 amino acids. Deletions cut 5 bases from V and 12 bases from J, with 13 bases between. Germline V lookup: CDR1 SQVTM, CDR2 ANQGSEA. This CDR3 is CSVQPGGELFF. The CDR3 nucleotides read TGCAGCGTTCAACCGGGGGGGGAACTGTTTTTT.

At least ten counts were recorded for this clonotype. This chain links TRBV11-2 with TRBJ2-7, with D tentatively TRBD1 or TRBD2 (5 bases each). The CDR3 consists of 18 residues. V lost 5 bases and J lost 2, with 25 bases in between. CDR1 is SGHAT and CDR2 is FQNNGV in the germline V gene. CDR3 amino acids: CASSVYNDRDLPPYEQYV. The CDR3 DNA is TGTGCCAGCAGCGTATACAATGACCGGGACCTTCCGCCCTACGAGCAGTACGTC.

This clonotype was observed many times. In DNA, the CDR3 is TGTGCCAGCAGCCTTAAATCGAACCCAGCTTTCTTT. This gives the protein CASSLKSNPAFF. The chain links TRBV11-2 to TRBJ1-1; D is ambiguous. The V gene lost 5 bases and the J gene lost 10 bases, with 14 bases spanning the gap. The CDR3 is 12 amino acids. Germline CDR1 SGHAT, CDR2 FQNNGV.

This clonotype has ten or more counts. The rearrangement links TRBV7-9 to TRBJ2-1, with a possible D match to TRBD2 (6 bases). This CDR3 is built from 18 residues. Trimming left V 0 bases short and J 0 bases short, with 15 bases between. Germline V CDR1 and CDR2: SEHNR, FQNEAQ (reference sequence). The CDR3 is CASSLAEGLISSYNEQFF. In nucleotides, the CDR3 is TGTGCCAGCAGCTTAGCGGAGGGACTCATATCCTCCTACAATGAGCAGTTCTTC. Together with reference TRBV7-9 and TRBJ2-1, the CDR3 gives the full variable domain: DTGVSQNPRHKITKRGQNVTFRCDPISEHNRLYWYRQTLGQGPEFLTYFQNEAQLEKSRLLSDRFSAERPKGSFSTLEIQRTEQGDSAMYLCASSLAEGLISSYNEQFFGPGTRLTVL.

This clonotype was seen repeatedly, ten times or more. The J gene is TRBJ2-7, the V gene TRBV6-5, with D possibly matching TRBD2 (6 bases). Germline V lookup: CDR1 MNHEY, CDR2 SVGAGI. The CDR3 sequence is 15 residues long. V was clipped by 5 bases and J by 4 bases, with 18 bases between them. CDR3 region: CASSGGTGASYEQYV. As DNA, the CDR3 is TGTGCCAGCAGTGGAGGTACGGGAGCGAGTTACGAGCAGTACGTC.

The chain combines TRBV7-6 with TRBJ2-7; 8 nucleotides line up with TRBD1. Looked up from germline, CDR1 is SGHVS and CDR2 is FNYEAQ. The CDR3 spans 14 residues. V dropped 2 bases and J dropped 5; count of bases not matched to a gene: 5. The CDR3 here is CASSLRTGYDEQYF. The CDR3 DNA sequence: TGTGCCAGCAGCTTACGGACAGGGTATGACGAGCAGTACTTC.

There are many counts of this clonotype. This chain connects TRBV5-1 to TRBJ2-7, with unresolved D. The CDR3 spans 12 residues. The V end was cut by 7 bases, the J end by 4 bases, with 12 bases between. Germline lookup yields CDR1 SGHRS and CDR2 YFSETQ. The CDR3 sequence is CASLEPVYEQYV. In DNA form, the CDR3 reads TGCGCCAGCTTGGAGCCGGTTTACGAGCAGTACGTC.

This clonotype was seen many times. The CDR3, as DNA: TGTGCCAGCAGCCAAGACGGGACGGCAGGAGAGACCCAGTACTTC. Translation gives CASSQDGTAGETQYF. The rearrangement uses TRBV3-1 and TRBJ2-5; D could derive from TRBD1 or TRBD2 (5 bases each). The germline V gene has CDR1 LGHDT and CDR2 YNNKEL (reference sequence). This CDR3 has 15 residues. Trimming removed 0 bases from V and 4 bases from J, with 12 bases in between.

In this sample, this clonotype is medium-sized (0.01 to 0.1%). Germline is not matched at one junction end, which may reflect a read error. The chain carries TRBV10-3 and TRBJ1-1; no definite D call. The V gene's germline CDR1 is ENHRY and CDR2 SYGVKD. This CDR3 comprises 10 residues. CDR3 in amino acids: CAISEGNWIF. CDR3 in DNA: TGTGCCATCAGTGAGGGGAACTGGATCTTT.

The chain has TRBV29-1 and TRBJ2-5; 7 bases match TRBD2. CDR1 and CDR2 from the germline V gene are SQVTM and ANQGSEA. The V gene end was trimmed by 5 bases and the J gene end by 5 bases; junction bases not matched to a gene: 11. The CDR3 extends over 14 amino acids. CDR3 coding DNA: TGCAGCGTTCTTGGTAGCGGGCAAGGGGAGACCCAGTACTTC. Protein product: CSVLGSGQGETQYF. The entire variable domain, with the rest obtained from reference TRBV29-1 and TRBJ2-5, is as follows: SAVISQKPSRDICQRGTSLTIQCQVDSQVTMMFWYRQQPGQSLTLIATANQGSEATYESGFVIDKFPISRPNLTFSTLTVSNMSPEDSSIYLCSVLGSGQGETQYFGPGTRLLVL.

At least ten counts were recorded for this clonotype. The chain combines TRBV12-3 or TRBV12-4 with TRBJ2-1, with TRBD1 matching 8 bases. J gave up 2 bases and V 4 bases, and 4 bases lay outside the gene matches. The CDR3 has 15 amino acids. CDR3 nucleotides: TGTGCCAGCAGTTCGACAGGGGATCCCTACAATGAGCAGTTCTTC. It encodes CASSSTGDPYNEQFF.

By sample fraction, this clonotype is medium-sized. The rearrangement uses TRBV15 and TRBJ2-7; 12 bases align to TRBD1. Germline V gene sequence: CDR1 LNHNV, CDR2 YYDKDF (reference sequence). The V gene end was trimmed by 8 bases and the J gene end by 5 bases; junction bases not matched to a gene: 4. The CDR3 has 13 residues. CDR3 DNA sequence: TGTGCCACCGGGACAGGGGGCATCCACGAGCAGTACTTC. Its translation is CATGTGGIHEQYF.

This clonotype has at least ten counts. This chain joins TRBV7-2 and TRBJ1-6, with a possible D match to TRBD1 (6 bases). This CDR3 comprises 18 residues. CDR1 and CDR2 (germline): SGHTA, FQGNSA. Trimming left V 1 base short and J 4 bases short, with 17 bases between. The chain's CDR3 is CASSLEEQGLLYNSPLHF. The CDR3 DNA sequence: TGTGCCAGCAGCTTAGAAGAACAGGGACTACTGTATAATTCACCCCTCCACTTT.

The table lists this clonotype with many counts. J is TRBJ1-4 and V is TRBV30; D is undetermined. The CDR3 has 13 residues. Germline-derived CDR1 and CDR2 are GTSNPN and SVGIG (reference sequence). Here the CDR3 reads CAGDILGNEKLFF. For the CDR3, the DNA is TGTGCGGGAGACATTCTGGGGAATGAAAAACTGTTTTTT.